This record covers a single TCR beta chain. Its matching antigen is unknown. Some clones are missing from TCRdb's copy, which holds only in-frame ones; the method was immunoSEQ multiplex PCR. The sample includes about 40,000 clones, about nine tenths of them seen just once. These data are taken from a study of PD-1 blockade in classical Hodgkin lymphoma. Across the whole study: Patients got intravenous nivolumab 3 mg/kg every 2 weeks.

Each patient experienced a relapse that followed autologous stem cell transplantation, and brentuximab vedotin exposure varied. Study outcomes and limitations: CD4+ TCR diversity climbed significantly by C4D1, unlike CD8+ TCR diversity.

This TCR was sampled from a human donor with classical Hodgkin lymphoma. Sample: peripheral blood mononuclear cells (PBMCs), taken at baseline.

The DNA for the CDR3 is TGTGCCAGCAGCGGCCGGGGCAGCTATTCGGGGGACACTGAAGCTTTCTTT. Translated: CASSGRGSYSGDTEAFF. V and J are TRBV9 and TRBJ1-1; D might be TRBD1 (5 bases). Trimming cost V 3 bases and J 3 bases, with 21 bases left between them. The CDR3 has 17 amino acids. From germline, CDR1 is SGDLS and CDR2 YYNGEE.